A single sample gave rise to the 5 T cell receptor beta chains below, sequenced in a study of blood T cell repertoires in COVID-19. Assay used: immunoSEQ multiplex PCR; TCRdb lists only in-frame clones, some missing. The sample yields under 200,000 clones, about 82% seen once. The sequenced sample was peripheral blood. The source is a man in his 70s with active or convalescent COVID-19.

The chain carries TRBV27 and TRBJ1-2; 7 bases fit TRBD1. The germline CDR1 and CDR2 sequences are MNHEY and SMNVEV (reference sequence). The CDR3 is 15 residues long. The V and J ends lost 5 bases and 2 bases, in that order; junction bases with no gene match: 8. CDR3 nucleotides: TGTGCCAGCAGTCCGTTTGACAGGGTAAACTATGGCTACACCTTC. It specifies CASSPFDRVNYGYTF.

There are a few counts of this clone. The chain combines TRBV2 with TRBJ1-1; D is undetermined. Germline V lookup: CDR1 SNHLY, CDR2 FYNNEI. The V and J ends lost 3 bases and 0 bases respectively, with 8 bases between them. The CDR3 has 14 residues. CDR3 coding DNA: TGTGCCAGCAGTGACTGGTCAGTGAACACTGAAGCTTTCTTT. Protein sequence: CASSDWSVNTEAFF.

CDR3 sequence reads: CASSLAANQPQHF. CDR3 DNA: TGTGCCAGCAGTTTAGCTGCGAATCAGCCCCAGCATTTT. This rearrangement joins TRBV12-3 or TRBV12-4 to TRBJ1-5; the D is unclear. This CDR3 comprises 13 residues. Trimming stripped 0 bases from V and 4 bases from J, with 4 bases between.

The J gene is TRBJ2-1, the V gene TRBV2, with D tentatively TRBD1 (5 bases). V lost 5 bases to trimming and J lost 0 bases, with 11 bases between them. Germline CDR1 is SNHLY and CDR2 is FYNNEI. The CDR3 totals 15 residues. The CDR3 DNA follows: TGTGCCAGCAGTCAGGACAAGAGCTCCTACAATGAGCAGTTCTTC. The encoded protein is CASSQDKSSYNEQFF.

The CDR3 spells CASSKYGGQPQHF. The CDR3 bases are TGCGCCAGCAGTAAGTACGGAGGGCAGCCCCAGCATTTT. The rearrangement links TRBV10-1 to TRBJ1-5, with D hard to call. The CDR3 runs to 13 residues. Trimming pared 5 bases from V and 7 bases from J, leaving 12 bases between. Germline V lookup: CDR1 WNHNN, CDR2 SYGVQD (reference sequence).